The clone carrying this T cell receptor beta chain was counted a few times. Its specificity is not known. This sample is drawn from a study of long-term antiretroviral therapy in people with HIV. There were roughly 0.9-11 million cryopreserved PBMC in the samples before DNA extraction. Sequencing used immunoSEQ v3.0 at survey level. For each individual sample, sequencing targeted roughly 40,000-55,000 T-cell genomes. The data were produced by immunoSEQ multiplex PCR, yet TCRdb's version contains in-frame clones alone and is incomplete. The sample holds about 18,000 clones, more than 80% seen once. The V gene end was trimmed by 6 bases and the J gene end by 4 bases; junction bases not matched to a gene: 14. This CDR3 region has 16 residues. Germline values: CDR1 LNHDA, CDR2 SQIVND (reference sequence). Study results and limitations: HIV repertoires showed narrower CDR3 length ranges than controls. Whichever time point was examined, clones expanded before ART dominated the repertoire.

The sequences come from unsorted PBMCs, collected 0.6 years after starting antiretroviral therapy. The J gene is TRBJ1-2, the V gene TRBV19; the match to TRBD1 covers 7 bases. The origin of this receptor is a woman aged 18 to 35 with HIV. CDR3 DNA: TGTGCCAGTAGGTCGACAGGGAGCCCCTCCGGCTATGGCTACACCTTC. Its translation is CASRSTGSPSGYGYTF.